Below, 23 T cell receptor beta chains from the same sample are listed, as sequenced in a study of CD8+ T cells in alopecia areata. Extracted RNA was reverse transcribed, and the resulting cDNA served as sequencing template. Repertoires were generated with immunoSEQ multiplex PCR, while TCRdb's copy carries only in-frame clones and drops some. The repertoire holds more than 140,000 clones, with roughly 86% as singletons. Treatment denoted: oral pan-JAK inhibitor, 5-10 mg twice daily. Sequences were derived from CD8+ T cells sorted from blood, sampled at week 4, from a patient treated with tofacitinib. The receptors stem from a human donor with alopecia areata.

CDR3 sequence: CASSPTPGLSYNEQFF. As DNA, the CDR3 is TGTGCCAGCAGCCCGACCCCGGGACTCTCCTACAATGAGCAGTTCTTC. The chain combines TRBV7-8 with TRBJ2-1; TRBD2 might be the D (6 bases). V lost 5 bases to trimming and J lost 0 bases, with 14 bases between them. In germline, CDR1 is SGHVS, CDR2 FQNEAQ. The CDR3 loop spans 16 amino acids.

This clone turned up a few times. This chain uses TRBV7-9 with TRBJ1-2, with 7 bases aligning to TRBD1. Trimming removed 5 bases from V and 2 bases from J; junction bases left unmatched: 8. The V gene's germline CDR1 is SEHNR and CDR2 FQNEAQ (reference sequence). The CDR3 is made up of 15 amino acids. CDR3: CASSGLTGSNYGYTF. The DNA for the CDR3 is TGTGCCAGCAGCGGGCTGACAGGGTCAAACTATGGCTACACCTTC.

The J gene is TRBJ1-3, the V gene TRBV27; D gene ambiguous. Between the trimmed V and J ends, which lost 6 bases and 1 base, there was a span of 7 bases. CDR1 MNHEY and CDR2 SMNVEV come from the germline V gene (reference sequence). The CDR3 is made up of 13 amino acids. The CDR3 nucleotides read TGTGCCAGCAGGGGTGAATCTGGAAACACCATATATTTT. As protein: CASRGESGNTIYF.

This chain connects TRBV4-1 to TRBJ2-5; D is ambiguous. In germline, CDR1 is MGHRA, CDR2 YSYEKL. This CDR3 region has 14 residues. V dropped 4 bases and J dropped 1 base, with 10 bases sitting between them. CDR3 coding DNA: TGCGCCAGCAGCCCGGAATTTGTCCAAGAGACCCAGTACTTC. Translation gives CASSPEFVQETQYF.

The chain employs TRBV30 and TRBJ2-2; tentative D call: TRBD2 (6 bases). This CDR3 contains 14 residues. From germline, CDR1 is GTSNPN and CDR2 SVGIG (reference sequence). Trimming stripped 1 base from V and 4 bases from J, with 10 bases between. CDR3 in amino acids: CAWSDGSGTGELFF. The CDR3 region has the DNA TGTGCCTGGAGTGACGGGAGCGGCACCGGGGAGCTGTTTTTT.

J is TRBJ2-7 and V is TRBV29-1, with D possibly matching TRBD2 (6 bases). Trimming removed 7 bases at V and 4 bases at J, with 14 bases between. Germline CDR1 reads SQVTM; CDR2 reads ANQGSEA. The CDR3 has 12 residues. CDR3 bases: TGCAGCGCAGGGACTTTACCTTACGAGCAGTACTTC. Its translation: CSAGTLPYEQYF.

CDR3 bases: TGCGCCAGCAGCTTAGACGGACCTGGGGCCAACGTCCTGACTTTC. Protein: CASSLDGPGANVLTF. The chain is built from TRBV5-1 and TRBJ2-6, with D hard to call. Deletions cut 2 bases from V and 2 bases from J, with 8 bases between. This CDR3 contains 15 residues. The germline CDR1 and CDR2 sequences are SGHRS and YFSETQ.

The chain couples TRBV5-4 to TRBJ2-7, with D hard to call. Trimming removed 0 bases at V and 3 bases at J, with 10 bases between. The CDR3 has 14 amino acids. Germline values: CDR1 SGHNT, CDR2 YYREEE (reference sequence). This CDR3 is CASSLGAEHYEQYF. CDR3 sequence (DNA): TGTGCCAGCAGCTTGGGCGCAGAGCACTACGAGCAGTACTTC.

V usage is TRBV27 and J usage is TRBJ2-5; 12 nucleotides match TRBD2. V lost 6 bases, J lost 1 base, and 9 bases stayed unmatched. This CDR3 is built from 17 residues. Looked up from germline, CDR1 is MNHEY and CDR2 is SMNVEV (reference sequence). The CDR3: CASSPEMGLAGQETQYF. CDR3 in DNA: TGTGCCAGCAGCCCCGAGATGGGACTAGCGGGCCAAGAGACCCAGTACTTC.

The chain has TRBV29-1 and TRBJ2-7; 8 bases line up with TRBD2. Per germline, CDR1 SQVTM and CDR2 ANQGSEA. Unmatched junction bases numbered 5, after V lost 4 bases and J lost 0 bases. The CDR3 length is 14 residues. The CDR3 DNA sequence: TGCAGCGTTGTGAATAGCGGGACCTCCTACGAGCAGTACTTC. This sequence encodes CSVVNSGTSYEQYF.

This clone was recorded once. CDR3: CASSPLAGGHQETQYF. Here the CDR3 DNA reads TGCGCCAGCAGCCCACTAGCGGGAGGACATCAAGAGACCCAGTACTTC. The rearrangement links TRBV4-1 to TRBJ2-5, with 12 bases lining up with TRBD2. Germline V gives CDR1 MGHRA, CDR2 YSYEKL. V was pared by 4 bases and J by 2 bases, with 5 bases of the junction left unmatched. The length of the CDR3 is 16 residues.

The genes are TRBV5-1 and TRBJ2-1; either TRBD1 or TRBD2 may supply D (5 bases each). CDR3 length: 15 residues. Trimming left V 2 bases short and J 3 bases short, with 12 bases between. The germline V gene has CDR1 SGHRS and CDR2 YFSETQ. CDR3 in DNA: TGCGCCAGCAGCTTCGAGGGGAGTAGCTACAATGAGCAGTTCTTC. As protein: CASSFEGSSYNEQFF.

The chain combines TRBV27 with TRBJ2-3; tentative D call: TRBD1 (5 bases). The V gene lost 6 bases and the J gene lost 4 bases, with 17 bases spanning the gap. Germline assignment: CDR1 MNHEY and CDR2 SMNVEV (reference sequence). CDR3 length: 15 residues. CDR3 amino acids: CASRAGPINADTQYF. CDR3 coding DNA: TGTGCCAGCAGGGCAGGGCCGATAAACGCAGATACGCAGTATTTT.

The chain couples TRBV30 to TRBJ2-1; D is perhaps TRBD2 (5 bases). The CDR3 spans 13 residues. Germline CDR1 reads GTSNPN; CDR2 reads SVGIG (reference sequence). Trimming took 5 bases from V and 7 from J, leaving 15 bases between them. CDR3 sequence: CAWGEGLANEQFF. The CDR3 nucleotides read TGTGCCTGGGGTGAGGGATTAGCGAATGAGCAGTTCTTC.

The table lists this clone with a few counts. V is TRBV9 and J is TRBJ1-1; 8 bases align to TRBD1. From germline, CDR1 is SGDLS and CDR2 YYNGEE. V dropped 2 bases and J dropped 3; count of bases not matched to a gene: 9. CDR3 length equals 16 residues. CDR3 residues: CASSVDYRGSDTEAFF. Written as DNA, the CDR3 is TGTGCCAGCAGCGTGGACTACAGGGGGTCGGACACTGAAGCTTTCTTT.

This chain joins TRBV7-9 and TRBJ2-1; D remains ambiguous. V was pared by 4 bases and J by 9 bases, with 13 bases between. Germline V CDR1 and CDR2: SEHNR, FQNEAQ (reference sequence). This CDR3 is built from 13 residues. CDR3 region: CASSSPWIAEQFF. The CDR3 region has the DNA TGTGCCAGCAGCTCCCCCTGGATTGCTGAGCAGTTCTTC.

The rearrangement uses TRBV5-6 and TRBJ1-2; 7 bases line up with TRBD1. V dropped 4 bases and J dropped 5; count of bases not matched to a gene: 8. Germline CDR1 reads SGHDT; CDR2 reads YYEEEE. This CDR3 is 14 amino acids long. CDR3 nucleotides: TGTGCCAGCAGCGAGGGGGACAGCCCGTATGGCTACACCTTC. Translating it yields CASSEGDSPYGYTF. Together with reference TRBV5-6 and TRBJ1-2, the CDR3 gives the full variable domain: DAGVTQSPTHLIKTRGQQVTLRCSPKSGHDTVSWYQQALGQGPQFIFQYYEEEERQRGNFPDRFSGHQFPNYSSELNVNALLLGDSALYLCASSEGDSPYGYTFGSGTRLTVV.

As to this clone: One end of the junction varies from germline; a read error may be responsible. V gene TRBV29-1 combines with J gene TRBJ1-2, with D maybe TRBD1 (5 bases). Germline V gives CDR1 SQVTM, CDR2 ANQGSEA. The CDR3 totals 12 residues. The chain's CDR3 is CSVVEGNYGHTF. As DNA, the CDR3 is TGCAGCGTTGTAGAGGGGAACTATGGCCACACCTTC.

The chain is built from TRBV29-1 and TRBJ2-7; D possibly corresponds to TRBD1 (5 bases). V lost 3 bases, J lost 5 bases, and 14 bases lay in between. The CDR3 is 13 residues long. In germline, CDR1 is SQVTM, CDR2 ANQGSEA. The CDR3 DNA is TGCAGCGTTGAGGCGGACAAACCTCACGAGCAGTACTTC. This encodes CSVEADKPHEQYF.

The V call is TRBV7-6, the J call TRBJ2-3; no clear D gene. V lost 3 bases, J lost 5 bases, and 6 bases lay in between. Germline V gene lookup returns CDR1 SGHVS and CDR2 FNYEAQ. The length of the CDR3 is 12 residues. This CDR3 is CASSFPGDTQYF. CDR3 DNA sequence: TGTGCCAGCAGCTTCCCGGGAGATACGCAGTATTTT.

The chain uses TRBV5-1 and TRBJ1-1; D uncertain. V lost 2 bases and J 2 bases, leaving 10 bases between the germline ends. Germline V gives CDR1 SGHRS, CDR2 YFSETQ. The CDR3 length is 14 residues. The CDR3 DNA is TGCGCCAGCAGCTTATCACCGGAAAACACTGAAGCTTTCTTT. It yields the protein CASSLSPENTEAFF.

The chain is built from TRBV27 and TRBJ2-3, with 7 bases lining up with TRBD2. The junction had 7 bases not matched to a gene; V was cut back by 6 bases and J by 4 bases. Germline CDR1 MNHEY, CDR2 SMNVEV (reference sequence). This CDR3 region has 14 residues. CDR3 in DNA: TGTGCCAGCAGAAGAGCGGGGTCGGCAGATACGCAGTATTTT. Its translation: CASRRAGSADTQYF.

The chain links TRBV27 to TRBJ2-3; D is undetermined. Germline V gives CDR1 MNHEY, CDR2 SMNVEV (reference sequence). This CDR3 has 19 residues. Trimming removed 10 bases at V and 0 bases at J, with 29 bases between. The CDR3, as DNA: TGTGCCACCTCGAGCTGGCTCTCCGTATCCCCCTCGAGCACAGATACGCAGTATTTT. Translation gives CATSSWLSVSPSSTDTQYF.